A single sample gave rise to the 31 T cell receptor beta chains below, sequenced in a study of blood T cell repertoires in COVID-19. Only in-frame clones appear in the TCRdb table, and some are missing; sequencing was by immunoSEQ multiplex PCR. The sample holds hundreds of thousands of clones, more than 75% seen once. The sample taken for sequencing was peripheral blood. These receptors all come from a woman aged 55-69 years with COVID-19, enrolled during active disease.

The chain joins TRBV6-1 to TRBJ1-1; D remains unclear. This CDR3 region has 14 residues. Per germline, CDR1 MNHNS and CDR2 SASEGT. V was trimmed by 1 base and J by 5 bases, leaving 11 bases between them. CDR3 protein: CASSEVAPRTEAFF. The CDR3 region has the DNA TGTGCCAGCAGTGAAGTGGCTCCCAGGACTGAAGCTTTCTTT.

V and J are TRBV14 and TRBJ2-1; 9 bases align to TRBD2. Per germline, CDR1 SGHDN and CDR2 FVKESK. The CDR3 loop spans 18 amino acids. Trimming removed 0 bases from V and 4 bases from J; junction bases left unmatched: 10. Written as DNA, the CDR3 is TGTGCCAGCAGCCAAGAAGTTATAGGCGGGGGGGCTTACAATGAGCAGTTCTTC. Its protein product is CASSQEVIGGGAYNEQFF.

This chain joins TRBV5-6 and TRBJ1-4, with TRBD1 matching over 9 bases. The length of the CDR3 is 14 residues. J was trimmed by 7 bases and V by 5 bases; bases with no gene match: 6. Germline CDR1 reads SGHDT; CDR2 reads YYEEEE. CDR3 sequence: CASSKQGASEKLFF. CDR3 nucleotide sequence: TGTGCCAGCAGTAAACAGGGGGCTTCTGAAAAACTGTTTTTT.

The CDR3 DNA is TGCAGCGTACACAGGGGAGCCTACGAGCAGTACTTC. It yields the protein CSVHRGAYEQYF. This chain connects TRBV29-1 to TRBJ2-7; 7 positions match TRBD1. Unmatched junction bases numbered 4, after V lost 6 bases and J lost 2 bases. The germline CDR1 and CDR2 sequences are SQVTM and ANQGSEA. This CDR3 is built from 12 residues.

The CDR3 sequence: CASTLTGGTGELFF. The CDR3 DNA sequence: TGTGCCAGCACCCTGACAGGGGGCACCGGGGAGCTGTTTTTT. The chain has TRBV6-5 and TRBJ2-2, with 9 bases that match TRBD1. With V trimmed by 7 bases and J by 4 bases, 4 bases remained unmatched. The germline V gene has CDR1 MNHEY and CDR2 SVGAGI. This CDR3 is 14 amino acids long.

This sequence joins TRBV18 and TRBJ2-1, with D tentatively TRBD2 (6 bases). V lost 5 bases and J 9 bases, leaving 17 bases between the germline ends. This CDR3 is 14 amino acids long. Germline CDR1 reads KGHSH; CDR2 reads LQKENI. This chain's CDR3 is CASSSPGEWGEQFF. CDR3 bases: TGTGCCAGCTCATCCCCGGGGGAATGGGGTGAGCAGTTCTTC.

The chain carries TRBV4-1 and TRBJ2-5, with D perhaps TRBD2 (5 bases). Trimming stripped 1 base from V and 3 bases from J, with 9 bases between. Germline V gene data show CDR1 as MGHRA and CDR2 as YSYEKL. CDR3 length: 14 amino acids. As DNA, the CDR3 is TGCGCCAGCAGCCAAGTATCGGGGAAAGAGACCCAGTACTTC. Translating gives CASSQVSGKETQYF.

This clone has a single count. The chain recombines TRBV28 with TRBJ1-4; the D is unclear. Germline CDR1 and CDR2: MDHEN and SYDVKM. Between the trimmed V and J ends, which lost 6 bases and 0 bases, there was a span of 14 bases. The CDR3 is 16 amino acids. CDR3 amino acids: CASRIRLRSTNEKLFF. The CDR3 nucleotides read TGTGCCAGCAGGATCCGGTTGAGGTCAACTAATGAAAAACTGTTTTTT. Based on the CDR3 plus reference TRBV28 and TRBJ1-4, the full variable domain is DVKVTQSSRYLVKRTGEKVFLECVQDMDHENMFWYRQDPGLGLRLIYFSYDVKMKEKGDIPEGYSVSREKKERFSLILESASTNQTSMYLCASRIRLRSTNEKLFFGSGTQLSVL.

J is TRBJ1-2 and V is TRBV28; 7 positions agree with TRBD1. The V segment lost 6 bases and the J segment 0 bases; nucleotides outside the gene matches: 7. CDR3 length: 15 residues. From germline, CDR1 is MDHEN and CDR2 SYDVKM. The CDR3 DNA is TGTGCCAGCAGGCCCGGACAGGCCCCTAACTATGGCTACACCTTC. The encoded protein is CASRPGQAPNYGYTF.

The chain recombines TRBV3-1 (or the pseudogene TRBV3-2) with TRBJ1-2, with no clear D. Trimming removed 0 bases at V and 2 bases at J, with 10 bases between. There are 15 residues in the CDR3. Germline CDR1 is LGHDT and CDR2 is YNNKEL (reference sequence). DNA for the CDR3: TGTGCCAGCAGCCAAGAAGTCTCCAGGAACTATGGCTACACCTTC. Residues: CASSQEVSRNYGYTF.

The chain recombines TRBV5-1 with TRBJ2-3; 11 bases agree with TRBD2. Germline CDR1 and CDR2: SGHRS and YFSETQ. The length of the CDR3 is 17 residues. Unmatched junction bases numbered 10, after V lost 3 bases and J lost 4 bases. CDR3 residues: CASSSLAGAAFADTQYF. The CDR3 DNA follows: TGCGCCAGCAGCTCACTAGCGGGGGCTGCTTTTGCAGATACGCAGTATTTT.

The chain uses TRBV7-2 and TRBJ1-5, with D uncertain. The V and J ends lost 2 bases and 6 bases respectively, with 5 bases between them. The length of the CDR3 is 12 residues. Germline values: CDR1 SGHTA, CDR2 FQGNSA. CDR3 sequence: CASSLRGQPQHF. The CDR3 nucleotides read TGTGCCAGCAGCTTACGCGGTCAGCCCCAGCATTTT.

The chain uses TRBV5-4 and TRBJ2-3; D call uncertain. This CDR3 region has 16 residues. The germline V gene has CDR1 SGHNT and CDR2 YYREEE (reference sequence). V lost 0 bases and J 1 base, leaving 12 bases between the germline ends. This chain's CDR3 is CASSLGANSRTDTQYF. CDR3 in DNA: TGTGCCAGCAGCTTGGGTGCGAACTCTCGCACAGATACGCAGTATTTT.

The chain carries TRBV18 and TRBJ1-1; possible D gene TRBD1, 6 bases. Trimming left V 4 bases short and J 3 bases short, with 9 bases between. The CDR3 covers 13 residues. The germline V gene encodes CDR1 KGHSH and CDR2 LQKENI. CDR3 coding DNA: TGTGCCAGCTCACTACAGGGCCACACTGAAGCTTTCTTT. This sequence encodes CASSLQGHTEAFF.

The chain carries TRBV20-1 and TRBJ2-3; 7 bases align to TRBD2. V shed 3 bases, J shed 1 base, and the junction held 4 bases outside the gene matches. From germline, CDR1 is DFQATT and CDR2 SNEGSKA (reference sequence). The CDR3 consists of 14 residues. Here the CDR3 reads CSASRAGGTDTQYF. In nucleotides, the CDR3 is TGCAGTGCTAGTCGTGCGGGAGGCACAGATACGCAGTATTTT.

This sequence joins TRBV19 and TRBJ1-5, with a possible D match to TRBD1 (5 bases). Trimming pared 4 bases from V and 0 bases from J, leaving 19 bases between. The length of the CDR3 is 18 residues. Germline V gene sequence: CDR1 LNHDA, CDR2 SQIVND (reference sequence). CDR3 DNA: TGTGCCAGTAGTACGAGGACACGAACCCAATATAGCAATCAGCCCCAGCATTTT. Its translation: CASSTRTRTQYSNQPQHF. Using reference TRBV19 and TRBJ1-5 for the parts outside the CDR3, the full variable domain is DGGITQSPKYLFRKEGQNVTLSCEQNLNHDAMYWYRQDPGQGLRLIYYSQIVNDFQKGDIAEGYSVSREKKESFPLTVTSAQKNPTAFYLCASSTRTRTQYSNQPQHFGDGTRLSIL.

The chain combines TRBV9 with TRBJ2-3; TRBD2 matches 7 bases. The CDR3 runs 15 residues. With V trimmed by 8 bases and J by 0 bases, 9 bases remained unmatched. From germline, CDR1 is SGDLS and CDR2 YYNGEE. The CDR3 is CASTSGAGSTDTQYF. CDR3 DNA sequence: TGTGCCAGTACAAGCGGGGCCGGGAGCACAGATACGCAGTATTTT.

This chain uses TRBV5-1 with TRBJ1-3; 10 nucleotides agree with TRBD1. The germline CDR1 and CDR2 sequences are SGHRS and YFSETQ. V dropped 4 bases and J dropped 2; count of bases not matched to a gene: 9. The CDR3 consists of 17 residues. CDR3 protein: CASSEGQGRTAGNTIYF. The CDR3, as DNA: TGCGCCAGCAGCGAGGGACAGGGGCGAACAGCTGGAAACACCATATATTTT. The full variable domain, completed using reference TRBV5-1 and TRBJ1-3, is KAGVTQTPRYLIKTRGQQVTLSCSPISGHRSVSWYQQTPGQGLQFLFEYFSETQRNKGNFPGRFSGRQFSNSRSEMNVSTLELGDSALYLCASSEGQGRTAGNTIYFGEGSWLTVV.

The chain recombines TRBV7-8 with TRBJ2-2; D may be TRBD1 (5 bases). Germline values: CDR1 SGHVS, CDR2 FQNEAQ. CDR3 length equals 15 residues. V was pared by 3 bases and J by 1 base, with 9 bases between. This chain's CDR3 is CASSFSGLNTGELFF. The CDR3 coding sequence is TGTGCCAGCAGCTTTTCAGGGTTGAACACCGGGGAGCTGTTTTTT.

V gene TRBV19 combines with J gene TRBJ2-1, with TRBD1 matching 7 bases. Germline V gene data show CDR1 as LNHDA and CDR2 as SQIVND (reference sequence). The CDR3 sequence is 15 residues long. V trimming: 5 bases; J trimming: 5 bases; junction bases outside the gene matches: 9. This CDR3 reads CASSSRGRKDNEQFF. The CDR3 DNA sequence: TGTGCCAGTAGTTCAAGGGGGCGCAAGGACAATGAGCAGTTCTTC.

V is TRBV4-1 and J is TRBJ2-1; 16 positions match TRBD2. The V gene end was trimmed by 4 bases and the J gene end by 9 bases; junction bases not matched to a gene: 12. The CDR3 is 18 residues long. CDR1 and CDR2 (germline): MGHRA, YSYEKL. CDR3 sequence reads: CASSPRSGTSGGAGEQFF. The CDR3 DNA is TGCGCCAGCAGCCCCCGATCAGGGACTAGCGGGGGGGCCGGTGAGCAGTTCTTC.

The CDR3 bases are TGTGCCAGCAGTGTATCGGACAGCACCGGGGAGCTGTTTTTT. The encoded protein is CASSVSDSTGELFF. V and J are TRBV2 and TRBJ2-2, with a possible D match to TRBD1 (6 bases). Germline values: CDR1 SNHLY, CDR2 FYNNEI. Trimming took off 4 bases at V and 4 bases at J, with 10 bases between the two ends. The CDR3 covers 14 residues.

Only a few counts were recorded for this clone. V and J are TRBV9 and TRBJ1-5; 11 bases align to TRBD1. J gave up 7 bases and V 4 bases, and 7 bases lay outside the gene matches. Germline V gene lookup returns CDR1 SGDLS and CDR2 YYNGEE. CDR3 size: 15 residues. The CDR3 DNA reads as TGTGCCAGCAGCCCGGGGGACAGGGGGAGACAGCCCCAGCATTTT. Translation: CASSPGDRGRQPQHF.

The chain carries TRBV5-4 and TRBJ2-1; D perhaps matches TRBD1 (6 bases). V was cut by 5 bases and J by 6 bases, with 15 bases left in between. The CDR3 runs 14 residues. CDR1 is SGHNT, CDR2 YYREEE, per germline (reference sequence). The CDR3 protein is CASRETGESNEQFF. The DNA of the CDR3 is TGTGCCAGCAGGGAGACAGGTGAATCCAATGAGCAGTTCTTC.

This clone is a singleton in its sample. The chain combines TRBV6-5 with TRBJ1-2; D unresolved. The CDR3 spans 13 residues. Germline CDR1 and CDR2: MNHEY and SVGAGI. Trimming took off 2 bases at V and 8 bases at J, with 12 bases between the two ends. The DNA of the CDR3 is TGTGCCAGCAGTTACGAACCCGGCGGGGGCTACACCTTC. It codes for CASSYEPGGGYTF.

V usage is TRBV2 and J usage is TRBJ2-7; 9 nucleotides line up with TRBD1. Germline V gives CDR1 SNHLY, CDR2 FYNNEI. V gave up 2 bases and J gave up 4 bases; unmatched junction bases: 9. The CDR3 runs to 16 residues. CDR3 in DNA: TGTGCCAGCAGTGAAACCCCCGGGACAGGGAAATACGAGCAGTACTTC. It translates to CASSETPGTGKYEQYF.

The V and J genes are TRBV3-1 (or the pseudogene TRBV3-2) and TRBJ2-7; D remains unclear. The germline V gene encodes CDR1 LGHDT and CDR2 YNNKEL (reference sequence). The CDR3 extends over 13 amino acids. Trimming shortened V by 1 base and J by 2 bases, and 6 bases separated the two germline ends. The CDR3 here is CASSQVRPYEQYF. CDR3 DNA sequence: TGTGCCAGCAGCCAAGTTCGTCCCTACGAGCAGTACTTC.

This clone has a handful of counts. The V and J genes are TRBV3-1 (or the pseudogene TRBV3-2) and TRBJ1-2; TRBD1 might be the D (6 bases). Germline-derived CDR1 and CDR2 are LGHDT and YNNKEL (reference sequence). V gave up 4 bases and J gave up 7 bases, with 13 bases separating them. The CDR3 spans 13 residues. The CDR3 bases are TGTGCCAGCAGCCCCACAGGGACGGGTGGCTACACCTTC. Its translation: CASSPTGTGGYTF.

CDR3 residues: CATSTNRGQYEQYF. In DNA, the CDR3 is TGTGCCACCAGCACAAACAGGGGGCAATACGAGCAGTACTTC. The chain is built from TRBV15 and TRBJ2-7; 9 bases fit TRBD1. Trimming removed 4 bases from V and 4 bases from J; junction bases left unmatched: 5. Germline assignment: CDR1 LNHNV and CDR2 YYDKDF (reference sequence). The CDR3 runs 14 residues.

The chain employs TRBV11-2 and TRBJ1-2, with D maybe TRBD1 (5 bases). The V end was cut by 2 bases, the J end by 6 bases, with 10 bases between. Germline CDR1 SGHAT, CDR2 FQNNGV. This CDR3 has 13 amino acids. CDR3 bases: TGTGCCAGCAGCTTAAAACGGGGGGATGGCTACACCTTC. It is translated as CASSLKRGDGYTF.

This chain uses TRBV6-5 with TRBJ1-5, with 7 bases identical to TRBD1. CDR1 is MNHEY and CDR2 is SVGAGI in the germline V gene. The CDR3 extends over 14 amino acids. V lost 7 bases to trimming and J lost 3 bases; unmatched junction nucleotides: 6. The CDR3 DNA is TGTGCCAGCAACAAAGGGGGCGACAATCAGCCCCAGCATTTT. It encodes CASNKGGDNQPQHF.